The 20 T cell receptor beta chains below come from one sample, sequenced in a study of blood T cell repertoires in COVID-19. The table came from immunoSEQ multiplex PCR; TCRdb's copy has only in-frame clones and leaves some out. The sample has around 130,000 clones; 80% to 90% are singletons. Sequenced: peripheral blood. The receptors derive from an elderly woman with acute or convalescent COVID-19.

This sequence joins TRBV5-8 and TRBJ2-3; 8 bases are a match to TRBD1. Losses at the gene ends were 2 bases for V and 4 bases for J; bases not matched to a gene: 6. The CDR3 covers 15 residues. Germline CDR1 and CDR2: SGHTS and YDEGEE. CDR3 loop: CASSFQGAFSDTQYF. Written as DNA, the CDR3 is TGTGCCAGCAGCTTTCAGGGGGCCTTTTCAGATACGCAGTATTTT.

The V call is TRBV30, the J call TRBJ1-2; no clear D. CDR3 size: 11 residues. Per the germline V gene, CDR1 is GTSNPN and CDR2 is SVGIG (reference sequence). V was trimmed by 4 bases and J by 6 bases, leaving 9 bases between them. The CDR3 nucleotides read TGTGCCTGGAATTTGGAGAATGGCTACACCTTC. Translating gives CAWNLENGYTF.

The chain joins TRBV7-2 to TRBJ2-5; a possible D gene is TRBD2 (6 bases). CDR3 length equals 15 residues. The germline CDR1 and CDR2 sequences are SGHTA and FQGNSA. The V and J ends lost 5 bases and 6 bases respectively, with 19 bases between them. The CDR3 region is CASSLRTEGWKTQYF. The CDR3, as DNA: TGTGCCAGCAGCCTGAGGACGGAGGGTTGGAAGACCCAGTACTTC. Variable domain in full (rest from reference TRBV7-2 and TRBJ2-5): GAGVSQSPSNKVTEKGKDVELRCDPISGHTALYWYRQSLGQGLEFLIYFQGNSAPDKSGLPSDRFSAERTGGSVSTLTIQRTQQEDSAVYLCASSLRTEGWKTQYFGPGTRLLVL.

The chain links TRBV7-3 to TRBJ2-1; 7 bases are a match to TRBD1. CDR1 and CDR2 (germline): SGHTA, FQGTGA. V shed 4 bases and J 6 bases; nucleotides not matched to a gene: 3. This CDR3 spans 13 amino acids. The CDR3 sequence is CASSSRQGNEQFF. Written as DNA, the CDR3 is TGTGCCAGCAGCTCGAGACAGGGCAATGAGCAGTTCTTC.

The chain carries TRBV5-5 and TRBJ1-2, with 9 bases that match TRBD1. CDR1 is SGHKS and CDR2 is YYEKEE in the germline V gene (reference sequence). V shed 5 bases and J 6 bases; nucleotides not matched to a gene: 17. This CDR3 has 17 amino acids. CDR3 amino acids: CASSPQLPGQGNNGYTF. The CDR3 DNA follows: TGTGCCAGCAGTCCACAACTTCCGGGACAGGGTAATAATGGCTACACCTTC.

This clone turned up a few times. The V call is TRBV2, the J call TRBJ2-3; weak D call: TRBD2 (5 bases). Germline V CDR1 and CDR2: SNHLY, FYNNEI. There are 14 residues in the CDR3. Trimming removed 7 bases from V and 5 bases from J, with 16 bases in between. CDR3 in amino acids: CASKTGNLGDTQYF. The CDR3, as DNA: TGTGCCAGCAAGACCGGGAACTTAGGAGATACGCAGTATTTT.

This rearrangement joins TRBV14 to TRBJ2-5, with 10 bases fitting TRBD1. Trimming at V came to 3 bases and at J to 9 bases, leaving 4 bases not matched to a gene. The CDR3 spans 13 residues. Germline-derived CDR1 and CDR2 are SGHDN and FVKESK. DNA of the CDR3: TGTGCCAGCAGCCAGGACAGGGGGAGCGCCCAGTACTTC. Translating gives CASSQDRGSAQYF.

The V gene is TRBV3-1 (or the pseudogene TRBV3-2), the J gene TRBJ2-2; 12 bases line up with TRBD2. The germline V gene encodes CDR1 LGHDT and CDR2 YNNKEL (reference sequence). V gave up 4 bases and J gave up 3 bases; unmatched junction bases: 3. CDR3 size: 16 residues. Here the CDR3 DNA reads TGTGCCAGCAGCCTACGGACTAGCGGGGACACCGGGGAGCTGTTTTTT. Protein sequence: CASSLRTSGDTGELFF.

The rearrangement uses TRBV19 and TRBJ1-5, with 7 bases matching TRBD1. Germline CDR1 LNHDA, CDR2 SQIVND (reference sequence). V was pared by 4 bases and J by 4 bases, with 10 bases of the junction left unmatched. The CDR3 totals 16 residues. CDR3 region: CASSTRNRGRNQPQHF. The CDR3 DNA sequence: TGTGCCAGTAGTACTCGGAACAGGGGACGGAATCAGCCCCAGCATTTT.

The chain has TRBV27 and TRBJ2-2; 7 bases fit TRBD2. Looked up from germline, CDR1 is MNHEY and CDR2 is SMNVEV (reference sequence). CDR3 length: 15 amino acids. V shed 4 bases and J 6 bases; nucleotides not matched to a gene: 8. The CDR3 DNA follows: TGTGCCAGCAGTTCCCCCTGGGGGGGGGCCGGGGAGCTGTTTTTT. It specifies CASSSPWGGAGELFF.

The chain recombines TRBV4-3 with TRBJ1-2; D is possibly TRBD1 (6 bases). Between the trimmed V and J ends, which lost 3 bases and 7 bases, there was a span of 15 bases. Germline V CDR1 and CDR2: LGHNA, YSLEER. The CDR3 covers 14 residues. CDR3 sequence (DNA): TGCGCCAGCAGCCACTCAGGGGATGGTCGTGGCTACACCTTC. It codes for CASSHSGDGRGYTF.

This rearrangement joins TRBV7-3 to TRBJ1-4; the match to TRBD1 covers 8 bases. Germline-derived CDR1 and CDR2 are SGHTA and FQGTGA. V shed 4 bases and J 8 bases; nucleotides not matched to a gene: 15. The CDR3 runs to 17 residues. As DNA, the CDR3 is TGTGCCAGCAGCTACATCCCGGGACAGGAACCGGGCGAAAAACTGTTTTTT. Its translation: CASSYIPGQEPGEKLFF.

The sample holds a few counts of this clone. V usage is TRBV28 and J usage is TRBJ2-7; 8 nucleotides agree with TRBD2. Germline loops: CDR1 MDHEN, CDR2 SYDVKM. With 2 bases clipped from V and 4 bases from J, the junction kept 4 bases outside the gene matches. The CDR3 spans 14 residues. The DNA of the CDR3 is TGTGCCAGCAGTTTACTAGCGGGTGGGTACGAGCAGTACTTC. Residues: CASSLLAGGYEQYF.

The chain employs TRBV11-3 and TRBJ2-7; 10 bases are shared with TRBD1. CDR3 size: 14 residues. V trimming: 5 bases; J trimming: 3 bases; junction bases outside the gene matches: 4. Looked up from germline, CDR1 is SGHNT and CDR2 is YENEEA. The CDR3 sequence: CASSRGQGDYEQYF. Written as DNA, the CDR3 is TGTGCCAGCAGCCGCGGACAGGGGGACTACGAGCAGTACTTC.

This clone showed up just a few times. The chain combines TRBV20-1 with TRBJ1-5; no definite D call. Germline V gene sequence: CDR1 DFQATT, CDR2 SNEGSKA (reference sequence). V lost 3 bases, J lost 6 bases, and 9 bases lay in between. The CDR3 length is 12 residues. The CDR3 here is CSASKGVQPQHF. DNA for the CDR3: TGCAGTGCTAGTAAGGGAGTTCAGCCCCAGCATTTT.

This chain joins TRBV25-1 and TRBJ2-7, with 9 bases lining up with TRBD1. Germline lookup yields CDR1 MGHDK and CDR2 SYGVNS. The V gene end was trimmed by 6 bases and the J gene end by 5 bases; junction bases not matched to a gene: 8. The CDR3 extends over 14 amino acids. In DNA, the CDR3 is TGTGCCAGCAGAAGGACAGGGGTTCTCCACGAGCAGTACTTC. This sequence encodes CASRRTGVLHEQYF.

The gene calls are TRBV20-1 and TRBJ2-3, with no clear D. This CDR3 has 14 residues. Per germline, CDR1 DFQATT and CDR2 SNEGSKA (reference sequence). Trimming pared 3 bases from V and 4 bases from J, leaving 14 bases between. CDR3 sequence reads: CSASGLRRADTQYF. CDR3 coding DNA: TGCAGTGCTAGTGGCCTCAGACGGGCAGATACGCAGTATTTT.

The gene calls are TRBV10-3 and TRBJ1-1, with a tentative D call TRBD1 (5 bases). This CDR3 spans 13 amino acids. Germline V CDR1 and CDR2: ENHRY, SYGVKD. V lost 7 bases to trimming and J lost 1 base, with 10 bases between them. CDR3 loop: CAITPTANTEAFF. The CDR3 coding sequence is TGTGCCATCACTCCGACAGCGAACACTGAAGCTTTCTTT.

This clone has a single count. The chain joins TRBV18 to TRBJ1-2; the match to TRBD1 covers 7 bases. Germline V CDR1 and CDR2: KGHSH, LQKENI. The CDR3 is made up of 13 amino acids. Trimming took 6 bases from V and 2 from J; bases not matched to a gene: 3. CDR3 protein: CASSQGQNYGYTF. CDR3 bases: TGTGCCAGCTCCCAGGGACAGAACTATGGCTACACCTTC.

In this sample, this clone turned up once. The chain joins TRBV5-1 to TRBJ1-2; D is unclear. Trimming took 0 bases from V and 2 from J, leaving 8 bases between them. The CDR3 covers 14 residues. The V gene's germline CDR1 is SGHRS and CDR2 YFSETQ. The CDR3 DNA sequence: TGCGCCAGCAGCTTGGAATCGGTCAACTATGGCTACACCTTC. It is translated as CASSLESVNYGYTF.